This is a list of T cell receptor beta chains from one sample in a study of shared clonotypes between healthy human individuals. Libraries were prepared by immunoSEQ multiplex PCR; TCRdb keeps only in-frame clonotypes and omits some of them. The sample has some 200,000 clones, 85% to 95% seen once. The sample consisted of naive CD4+ T cells sorted from blood. These receptors were obtained from a woman in her twenties or thirties in good health. The CDR3 runs from the conserved cysteine through the conserved F or W. D genes are given only for firm matches. Clone size is given for some rows only: seen once, a few or many times, or a class if the clone is expanded.

TGCGCCAGCCAGTCGGCCCTTGGACAGCCCCAGCATTTT	CASQSALGQPQHF	-	TRBV10-1	TRBJ1-5	-
TGTGCCAGCAGTTTGCCCACAGGGGCGTATAATTCACCCCTCCACTTT	CASSLPTGAYNSPLHF	TRBD1	TRBV28	TRBJ1-6	-
TGTGCCTGGAGTCCCACCCCGGCAGATACCTACGAGCAGTACTTC	CAWSPTPADTYEQYF	-	TRBV30	TRBJ2-7	-
TGTGCCAGCAGCTCGACTAAGTCCACAGATACGCAGTATTTT	CASSSTKSTDTQYF	-	TRBV6-4	TRBJ2-3	-
TGTGCCAGCAGTTACTCGAGGGGACAAGCCTACGAGCAGTACTTC	CASSYSRGQAYEQYF	-	TRBV6-5	TRBJ2-7	-
TGTGCCAGCAGCCCAGACTACGAGCAGTACTTC	CASSPDYEQYF	-	TRBV11-2	TRBJ2-7	-
TGTGCCAGCAGCCGCGACAGGGGCATGAACACTGAAGCTTTCTTT	CASSRDRGMNTEAFF	TRBD1	TRBV11-2	TRBJ1-1	once
TGCGCCAGCAGCTTGGACGGAGCCTCCTACAATGAGCAGTTCTTC	CASSLDGASYNEQFF	-	TRBV5-1	TRBJ2-1	-
TGTGCCAGCAGCCGGGGGGGGAACTATGGCTACACCTTC	CASSRGGNYGYTF	-	TRBV27	TRBJ1-2	few
TGTGCCAGCAGCTGGGACTCCCACTCCTACGAGCAGTACTTC	CASSWDSHSYEQYF	-	TRBV5-8	TRBJ2-7	-